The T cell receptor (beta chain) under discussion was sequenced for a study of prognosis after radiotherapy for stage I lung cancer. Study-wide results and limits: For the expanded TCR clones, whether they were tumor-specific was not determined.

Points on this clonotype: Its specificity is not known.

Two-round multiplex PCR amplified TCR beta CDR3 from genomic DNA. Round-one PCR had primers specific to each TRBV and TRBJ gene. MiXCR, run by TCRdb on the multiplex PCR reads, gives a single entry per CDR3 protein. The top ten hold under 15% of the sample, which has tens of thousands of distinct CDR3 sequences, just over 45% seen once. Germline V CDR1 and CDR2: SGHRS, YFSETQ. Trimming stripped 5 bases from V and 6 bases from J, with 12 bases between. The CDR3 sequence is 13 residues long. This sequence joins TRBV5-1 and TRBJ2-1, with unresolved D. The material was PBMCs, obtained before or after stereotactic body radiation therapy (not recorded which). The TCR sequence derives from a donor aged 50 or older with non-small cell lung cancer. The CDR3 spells CASRPNDGNEQFF. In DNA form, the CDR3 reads TGCGCCAGCAGACCTAATGACGGCAATGAGCAGTTCTTC. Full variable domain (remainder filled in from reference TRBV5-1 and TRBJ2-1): KAGVTQTPRYLIKTRGQQVTLSCSPISGHRSVSWYQQTPGQGLQFLFEYFSETQRNKGNFPGRFSGRQFSNSRSEMNVSTLELGDSALYLCASRPNDGNEQFFGPGTRLTVL.